The 14 T cell receptor beta chains presented below share a single source sample, sequenced in a study of cytomegalovirus exposure and HLA in healthy donors. The PCR had 60 Vbeta and 13 Jbeta primers. The data were produced by immunoSEQ multiplex PCR, yet TCRdb's version contains in-frame clones alone and is incomplete. This sample's table has about 50,000 clones. Sequencing was done on a sample of PBMCs. These receptors were obtained from a woman in her thirties or forties in good health and CMV-seronegative.

The chain recombines TRBV7-2 with TRBJ1-2; tentative D call: TRBD1 (5 bases). The V end was cut by 5 bases, the J end by 6 bases, with 10 bases between. CDR3 length: 12 amino acids. Looked up from germline, CDR1 is SGHTA and CDR2 is FQGNSA. The CDR3 nucleotides read TGTGCCAGCAGCCTGCAGGGTAATGGCTACACCTTC. This translates into CASSLQGNGYTF.

This chain uses TRBV5-1 with TRBJ1-2, with TRBD1 matching over 7 bases. The ends lost 4 bases at V and 4 bases at J; junction bases unmatched: 7. The CDR3 extends over 14 amino acids. Germline CDR1 reads SGHRS; CDR2 reads YFSETQ. The CDR3 bases are TGCGCCAGCAGCCCAGAGACAGGGTCCTATGGCTACACCTTC. This codes for CASSPETGSYGYTF. The variable domain in full, completed from reference TRBV5-1 and TRBJ1-2, reads KAGVTQTPRYLIKTRGQQVTLSCSPISGHRSVSWYQQTPGQGLQFLFEYFSETQRNKGNFPGRFSGRQFSNSRSEMNVSTLELGDSALYLCASSPETGSYGYTFGSGTRLTVV.

The V call is TRBV4-1, the J call TRBJ1-2, with 7 positions matching TRBD1. In germline, CDR1 is MGHRA, CDR2 YSYEKL. After removal of 5 bases from V and 1 base from J, the junction contained 16 bases not matched to a gene. The CDR3 contains 18 residues. The CDR3: CASSFRPGQSRINYGYTF. The CDR3 region has the DNA TGCGCCAGCAGCTTTAGACCGGGACAGAGTAGAATTAACTATGGCTACACCTTC.

The rearrangement uses TRBV29-1 and TRBJ2-1, with 9 bases identical to TRBD2. This CDR3 region has 14 residues. The germline CDR1 and CDR2 sequences are SQVTM and ANQGSEA. Unmatched junction bases numbered 5, after V lost 6 bases and J lost 2 bases. In nucleotides, the CDR3 is TGCAGCGTCCATAGCGGGAGCGCCTACAATGAGCAGTTCTTC. Its translation is CSVHSGSAYNEQFF.

The chain joins TRBV5-1 to TRBJ2-5; 8 nucleotides align to TRBD1. CDR1 SGHRS and CDR2 YFSETQ come from the germline V gene. The V gene end was trimmed by 4 bases and the J gene end by 2 bases; junction bases not matched to a gene: 7. The CDR3 consists of 15 residues. CDR3 nucleotides: TGCGCCAGCAGCGTGACAGGGGCCCTTCAAGAGACCCAGTACTTC. Its translation: CASSVTGALQETQYF.

The V call is TRBV6-6, the J call TRBJ1-5, with a possible D match to TRBD1 (5 bases). Germline-derived CDR1 and CDR2 are MNHNY and SVGAGI (reference sequence). V lost 6 bases and J 1 base, leaving 13 bases between the germline ends. The CDR3 sequence is 15 residues long. Here the CDR3 DNA reads TGTGCCAGCAGCTACACTAAGGGGAGCAATCAGCCCCAGCATTTT. This codes for CASSYTKGSNQPQHF.

V and J are TRBV7-3 and TRBJ2-5; 8 positions agree with TRBD1. The CDR3 runs to 15 residues. J lost 1 base, V lost 2 bases, and 3 bases had no gene match. Germline lookup yields CDR1 SGHTA and CDR2 FQGTGA. Here the CDR3 reads CASSLDRGPQETQYF. The DNA for the CDR3 is TGTGCCAGCAGCTTAGACAGGGGACCCCAAGAGACCCAGTACTTC. The variable domain in full, with the rest retrieved from reference TRBV7-3 and TRBJ2-5, is GAGVSQTPSNKVTEKGKYVELRCDPISGHTALYWYRQSLGQGPEFLIYFQGTGAADDSGLPNDRFFAVRPEGSVSTLKIQRTERGDSAVYLCASSLDRGPQETQYFGPGTRLLVL.

This chain uses TRBV27 with TRBJ2-3; tentative D call: TRBD2 (6 bases). From germline, CDR1 is MNHEY and CDR2 SMNVEV (reference sequence). V lost 6 bases to trimming and J lost 2 bases, with 9 bases between them. This CDR3 has 13 amino acids. This CDR3 is CASRVADTDTQYF. Written as DNA, the CDR3 is TGTGCCAGCAGAGTAGCGGACACAGATACGCAGTATTTT.

The V and J genes are TRBV5-1 and TRBJ2-3; TRBD1 matches 11 bases. J lost 6 bases, V lost 5 bases, and 8 bases had no gene match. Germline CDR1 and CDR2: SGHRS and YFSETQ. CDR3 length: 15 amino acids. CDR3 sequence (DNA): TGCGCCAGCAGACCCGGACAGGGGGCGCAGGATACGCAGTATTTT. This sequence encodes CASRPGQGAQDTQYF.

CDR3 nucleotides: TGTGCCAGCAGCGACAAGCGACAGACTAATGAAAAACTGTTTTTT. It translates to CASSDKRQTNEKLFF. The chain is built from TRBV5-5 and TRBJ1-4; tentatively, D is TRBD1 (5 bases). Looked up from germline, CDR1 is SGHKS and CDR2 is YYEKEE (reference sequence). The CDR3 totals 15 residues. Trimming stripped 4 bases from V and 2 bases from J, with 12 bases between.

The rearrangement joins TRBV5-4 to TRBJ2-7, with 7 bases identical to TRBD2. V was clipped by 0 bases and J by 3 bases; unmatched bases: 9. CDR1 and CDR2 from the germline V gene are SGHNT and YYREEE (reference sequence). The CDR3 contains 16 residues. The CDR3 is CASSLASGRELYEQYF. CDR3 DNA: TGTGCCAGCAGCTTGGCCAGTGGGAGGGAACTCTACGAGCAGTACTTC. Variable domain in full (rest from reference TRBV5-4 and TRBJ2-7): ETGVTQSPTHLIKTRGQQVTLRCSSQSGHNTVSWYQQALGQGPQFIFQYYREEENGRGNFPPRFSGLQFPNYSSELNVNALELDDSALYLCASSLASGRELYEQYFGPGTRLTVT.

The chain carries TRBV29-1 and TRBJ1-1; the match to TRBD1 covers 8 bases. Unmatched junction bases numbered 14, after V lost 7 bases and J lost 13 bases. Germline V gives CDR1 SQVTM, CDR2 ANQGSEA. The CDR3 spans 12 residues. The chain's CDR3 is CSAEWTGRVDFF. In nucleotides, the CDR3 is TGCAGCGCAGAGTGGACAGGGCGAGTGGATTTCTTT.

The genes are TRBV4-2 and TRBJ2-3; 10 bases are a match to TRBD1. Trimming cost V 0 bases and J 4 bases; bases outside gene matches: 7. The CDR3 covers 17 residues. Germline loops: CDR1 LGHNA, CDR2 YNFKEQ. The CDR3 protein is CASSQDIDRGRADTQYF. In nucleotides, the CDR3 is TGTGCCAGCAGCCAAGATATCGACAGGGGGCGCGCAGATACGCAGTATTTT.

The chain recombines TRBV7-2 with TRBJ2-5; D remains unclear. Germline-derived CDR1 and CDR2 are SGHTA and FQGNSA. The CDR3 is made up of 14 amino acids. The germline V and J ends were trimmed by 5 bases and 3 bases, with 13 bases remaining between them. The CDR3 loop reads CASSRNRGKETQYF. In nucleotides, the CDR3 is TGTGCCAGCAGCCGCAATAGAGGAAAAGAGACCCAGTACTTC. The complete variable domain, with remaining parts taken from reference TRBV7-2 and TRBJ2-5, reads GAGVSQSPSNKVTEKGKDVELRCDPISGHTALYWYRQSLGQGLEFLIYFQGNSAPDKSGLPSDRFSAERTGGSVSTLTIQRTQQEDSAVYLCASSRNRGKETQYFGPGTRLLVL.